These 2 T cell receptor beta chains came from one sample sequenced in a study of T cells after yellow fever vaccination. TCRdb processed the 5' RACE reads anew with MiXCR; each CDR3 protein has one entry. Of about 73,000 distinct CDR3 sequences listed, 7.5% to 8% were seen once; the top ten hold 41%. The specimen comprised CD8+ T cells sorted from PBMCs, sampled on the day of the yellow fever booster vaccination. These receptors originate from a man under 40 who received the YFV17D yellow fever vaccine.

This chain joins TRBV28 and TRBJ2-7; 7 nucleotides align to TRBD2. After removal of 2 bases from V and 7 bases from J, the junction contained 5 bases not matched to a gene. The germline gives CDR1 MDHEN, CDR2 SYDVKM. The length of the CDR3 is 13 residues. The DNA of the CDR3 is TGTGCCAGCAGTTTAGGCGGGAGATCGGAGCAGTACTTC. The encoded protein is CASSLGGRSEQYF.

This clonotype turned up a few times. The genes are TRBV10-2 and TRBJ1-4, with TRBD1 matching 10 bases. Germline CDR1 reads WSHSY; CDR2 reads SAAADI. The V and J ends lost 3 bases and 5 bases, in that order; junction bases with no gene match: 6. The CDR3 has 16 amino acids. In DNA form, the CDR3 reads TGCGCCAGCAGTGACCACGGACAGGGGGAAAATGAAAAACTGTTTTTT. This gives the protein CASSDHGQGENEKLFF.